The 30 T cell receptor beta chains listed next were all sequenced from one sample in a study. TCRdb reprocessed the 5' RACE reads via MiXCR and lists one record per CDR3 protein. The table has around 50,000 distinct CDR3 sequences, about 28% seen once. The sequencing sample was made of tumor-infiltrating memory CD4+ T cells sorted from the breast tumor. Subset: memory CD4+ T cells, CD4+CD45RO+CD25-. The receptors shown here come from a female donor with breast cancer.

This clonotype was picked up many times. V is TRBV4-2 and J is TRBJ1-2; TRBD1 matches at 8 bases. CDR1 is LGHNA, CDR2 YNFKEQ, per germline. This CDR3 is 14 amino acids long. The junction had 2 bases not matched to a gene; V was cut back by 2 bases and J by 3 bases. For the CDR3, the DNA is TGTGCCAGCAGCCAAAACAGGGGGGACTATGGCTACACCTTC. Translating gives CASSQNRGDYGYTF.

This clonotype has more than one count but fewer than ten. This chain joins TRBV7-8 and TRBJ2-1; weak D call: TRBD2 (5 bases). The V end was cut by 6 bases, the J end by 4 bases, with 16 bases between. The CDR3 runs 15 residues. Germline CDR1 is SGHVS and CDR2 is FQNEAQ. The CDR3 region has the DNA TGTGCCAGCAGTTTGAGGCAAGCGGATTACAATGAGCAGTTCTTC. Translation: CASSLRQADYNEQFF.

For the CDR3, the DNA is TGTGCCAGCAGCCTGGGACTAGCGGGAGTTAGCGAGCAGTACTTC. Protein product: CASSLGLAGVSEQYF. V is TRBV7-2 and J is TRBJ2-7; 14 bases align to TRBD2. CDR1 is SGHTA, CDR2 FQGNSA, per germline. This CDR3 spans 15 amino acids. V lost 5 bases, J lost 6 bases, and 6 bases stayed unmatched.

This clonotype was recorded a few times. The rearrangement links TRBV20-1 to TRBJ2-7; TRBD2 agrees at 12 bases. Germline V gene sequence: CDR1 DFQATT, CDR2 SNEGSKA (reference sequence). The J segment lost 3 bases and the V segment lost 1 base, leaving 7 bases of the junction unmatched. The CDR3 sequence is 16 residues long. This CDR3 is CSARAASGGAFYEQYF. In DNA form, the CDR3 reads TGCAGTGCTAGAGCGGCTAGCGGGGGGGCATTCTACGAGCAGTACTTC.

The chain couples TRBV5-1 to TRBJ2-1; D gene ambiguous. Germline lookup yields CDR1 SGHRS and CDR2 YFSETQ. The V gene lost 1 base and the J gene lost 8 bases, with 4 bases spanning the gap. There are 11 residues in the CDR3. This CDR3 is CASSLSYEQFF. CDR3 DNA sequence: TGCGCCAGCAGCTTGTCCTATGAGCAGTTCTTC.

In DNA, the CDR3 is TGTGCCAGCAGTTGGGGACAGGGGGCCTCCAATCAGCCCCAGCATTTT. Translation: CASSWGQGASNQPQHF. The rearrangement joins TRBV28 to TRBJ1-5, with TRBD1 identical over 12 bases. CDR1 and CDR2 (germline): MDHEN, SYDVKM. J lost 3 bases, V lost 4 bases, and 4 bases had no gene match. This CDR3 region has 16 residues.

This sequence joins TRBV5-3 and TRBJ2-7; D could derive from TRBD1 or TRBD2 (5 bases each). TRBV5-3 is placed among ORFs of uncertain function. The CDR3 consists of 14 residues. The CDR3 loop is CARSIYTRDGPCKV. CDR3 DNA: TGTGCCAGAAGTATCTATACCCGGGACGGCCCGTGCAAAGTC.

The chain combines TRBV4-3 with TRBJ2-3, with TRBD2 matching 8 bases. Trimming at V came to 2 bases and at J to 1 base, leaving 5 bases not matched to a gene. The CDR3 extends over 16 amino acids. Per germline, CDR1 LGHNA and CDR2 YSLEER. The CDR3: CASSQSSGTGTDTQYF. The CDR3 DNA follows: TGCGCCAGCAGCCAAAGTAGCGGGACCGGCACAGATACGCAGTATTTT.

The chain recombines TRBV29-1 with TRBJ1-5; possibly TRBD1 for D (6 bases). V lost 2 bases and J 6 bases, leaving 11 bases between the germline ends. The CDR3 sequence is 13 residues long. The germline V gene has CDR1 SQVTM and CDR2 ANQGSEA. DNA for the CDR3: TGCAGCGTTGAACAGGGGCGGGGTCAGCCCCAGCATTTT. Amino acid sequence: CSVEQGRGQPQHF.

This clonotype was counted between two and nine times. The gene calls are TRBV24-1 and TRBJ1-2; the D is unclear. Germline V gene lookup returns CDR1 KGHDR and CDR2 SFDVKD. The V end lost 3 bases, the J end lost 8 bases, and 15 bases lay between the germline ends. The CDR3 is 14 residues long. CDR3 protein: CATSDQAGPDGYTF. Written as DNA, the CDR3 is TGTGCCACCAGTGATCAGGCAGGACCCGACGGCTACACCTTC.

V is TRBV7-8 and J is TRBJ2-3; 12 bases map to TRBD2. Germline CDR1 reads SGHVS; CDR2 reads FQNEAQ. V was clipped by 8 bases and J by 5 bases; unmatched bases: 8. The CDR3 sequence is 15 residues long. The chain's CDR3 is CASFGLAGKGDTQYF. The CDR3 region has the DNA TGTGCCAGCTTTGGACTAGCGGGAAAGGGAGATACGCAGTATTTT. The full variable domain, completed using reference TRBV7-8 and TRBJ2-3, is GAGVSQSPRYKVAKRGQDVALRCDPISGHVSLFWYQQALGQGPEFLTYFQNEAQLDKSGLPSDRFFAERPEGSVSTLKIQRTQQEDSAVYLCASFGLAGKGDTQYFGPGTRLTVL.

The chain has TRBV7-9 and TRBJ1-2, with TRBD1 matching over 9 bases. The CDR3 length is 14 residues. Looked up from germline, CDR1 is SEHNR and CDR2 is FQNEAQ (reference sequence). Losses at the gene ends were 5 bases for V and 8 bases for J; bases not matched to a gene: 9. CDR3 loop: CASSPRDRAAGYTF. The CDR3, as DNA: TGTGCCAGCAGCCCCCGGGACAGGGCGGCCGGCTACACCTTC. Drawing the rest from reference TRBV7-9 and TRBJ1-2, the complete variable domain is DTGVSQNPRHKITKRGQNVTFRCDPISEHNRLYWYRQTLGQGPEFLTYFQNEAQLEKSRLLSDRFSAERPKGSFSTLEIQRTEQGDSAMYLCASSPRDRAAGYTFGSGTRLTVV.

This clonotype turned up a few times. V gene TRBV20-1 combines with J gene TRBJ2-3, with 8 bases matching TRBD2. This CDR3 comprises 14 residues. Germline loops: CDR1 DFQATT, CDR2 SNEGSKA (reference sequence). With 1 base clipped from V and 6 bases from J, the junction kept 6 bases outside the gene matches. Here the CDR3 reads CSARVGGRSDTQYF. CDR3 coding DNA: TGCAGTGCTAGAGTTGGCGGGAGGTCGGATACGCAGTATTTT.

This clonotype was detected only a few times. The rearrangement uses TRBV6-1 and TRBJ1-2; D not resolved. The CDR3 runs 13 residues. Trimming pared 7 bases from V and 3 bases from J, leaving 12 bases between. Germline V gives CDR1 MNHNS, CDR2 SASEGT. CDR3 sequence reads: CASTIDIYYGYTF. DNA for the CDR3: TGTGCCAGCACTATAGACATATACTATGGCTACACCTTC.

The CDR3 protein is CATSDAWTGQETQYF. CDR3 DNA sequence: TGTGCCACCAGTGATGCCTGGACAGGGCAAGAGACCCAGTACTTC. The chain is built from TRBV24-1 and TRBJ2-5; the match to TRBD1 covers 8 bases. This CDR3 region has 15 residues. Germline lookup yields CDR1 KGHDR and CDR2 SFDVKD. Trimming took 3 bases from V and 2 from J; bases not matched to a gene: 4.

This chain connects TRBV5-6 to TRBJ1-1, with D perhaps matching TRBD1 (6 bases). The CDR3 has 15 amino acids. Germline values: CDR1 SGHDT, CDR2 YYEEEE. Trimming took off 0 bases at V and 4 bases at J, with 13 bases between the two ends. The CDR3 coding sequence is TGTGCCAGCAGCTTGGCCCAGGGGTGGAGCACTGAAGCTTTCTTT. Translating gives CASSLAQGWSTEAFF.

This clonotype occurred a few times. The J gene is TRBJ1-6, the V gene TRBV20-1; TRBD1 agrees at 10 bases. The CDR3 extends over 14 amino acids. The germline gives CDR1 DFQATT, CDR2 SNEGSKA (reference sequence). With 6 bases clipped from V and 8 bases from J, the junction kept 7 bases outside the gene matches. CDR3 amino acids: CSAPPGTGDSPLHF. The DNA of the CDR3 is TGCAGTGCGCCCCCCGGGACAGGGGATTCACCCCTCCACTTT.

The J gene is TRBJ2-3, the V gene TRBV6-1; 8 nucleotides line up with TRBD2. CDR3 size: 14 residues. Germline-derived CDR1 and CDR2 are MNHNS and SASEGT. Trimming removed 3 bases from V and 7 bases from J; junction bases left unmatched: 6. The CDR3 DNA follows: TGTGCCAGCAGTGAGACGGGAGGGTGGAATACGCAGTATTTT. It translates to CASSETGGWNTQYF.

V gene TRBV4-1 combines with J gene TRBJ1-3; maybe TRBD1 (5 bases). The germline CDR1 and CDR2 sequences are MGHRA and YSYEKL. Trimming left V 2 bases short and J 0 bases short, with 14 bases between. This CDR3 spans 17 amino acids. CDR3 coding DNA: TGCGCCAGCAGCCAACGACAGCGGGAAGACTCTGGAAACACCATATATTTT. It translates to CASSQRQREDSGNTIYF.

This clonotype came up once. The chain employs TRBV14 and TRBJ1-2; no definite D call. Germline assignment: CDR1 SGHDN and CDR2 FVKESK. V was cut by 1 base and J by 0 bases, with 12 bases left in between. The CDR3 loop spans 16 amino acids. The CDR3 DNA sequence: TGTGCCAGCAGCCAAGGGGGTCCTGGAGCTAACTATGGCTACACCTTC. Amino acid sequence: CASSQGGPGANYGYTF.

This rearrangement joins TRBV30 to TRBJ1-2, with D hard to call. Between the trimmed V and J ends, which lost 2 bases and 5 bases, there was a span of 12 bases. Germline CDR1 GTSNPN, CDR2 SVGIG (reference sequence). CDR3 length equals 13 residues. The CDR3 DNA is TGTGCCTGGAGTCAGGCAGCCTCTTATGGCTACACCTTC. Translated: CAWSQAASYGYTF.

This clonotype was detected a few times. V and J are TRBV20-1 and TRBJ2-7, with D tentatively TRBD2 (5 bases). The germline gives CDR1 DFQATT, CDR2 SNEGSKA (reference sequence). V was cut by 8 bases and J by 7 bases, with 21 bases left in between. The CDR3 loop spans 13 amino acids. CDR3 amino acids: CSTLEDSGGEQYF. The CDR3 bases are TGCAGTACCCTTGAGGACTCGGGTGGGGAGCAGTACTTC.

Only a few counts were recorded for this clonotype. The V and J genes are TRBV29-1 and TRBJ2-2; D possibly matches TRBD1 or TRBD2 (5 bases each). The CDR3 totals 14 residues. V lost 7 bases to trimming and J lost 0 bases, with 12 bases between them. Germline loops: CDR1 SQVTM, CDR2 ANQGSEA. The CDR3 nucleotides are TGCAGCGCGGGGTGGGGACCGAACACCGGGGAGCTGTTTTTT. Translation gives CSAGWGPNTGELFF.

This clonotype has more than one count but fewer than ten. The chain recombines TRBV7-2 with TRBJ2-7; D may match TRBD1 or TRBD2 (5 bases each). The CDR3 length is 15 residues. The germline gives CDR1 SGHTA, CDR2 FQGNSA. Trimming left V 1 base short and J 3 bases short, with 13 bases between. The CDR3 region is CASSLDGGSYYEQYF. The CDR3 DNA follows: TGTGCCAGCAGCTTAGATGGGGGTAGTTACTACGAGCAGTACTTC.

The V call is TRBV20-1, the J call TRBJ2-1, with 9 bases lining up with TRBD2. The CDR3 spans 15 residues. J gave up 4 bases and V 5 bases, and 9 bases lay outside the gene matches. Germline CDR1 and CDR2: DFQATT and SNEGSKA (reference sequence). Written as DNA, the CDR3 is TGCAGTGCTGGACTTAGCGGGAGACGGTACAATGAGCAGTTCTTC. Translated: CSAGLSGRRYNEQFF.

This sequence joins TRBV20-1 and TRBJ1-5; D gene ambiguous. Germline loops: CDR1 DFQATT, CDR2 SNEGSKA (reference sequence). The CDR3 runs 14 residues. Trimming took off 6 bases at V and 1 base at J, with 13 bases between the two ends. CDR3: CSAGKTGSNQPQHF. As DNA, the CDR3 is TGCAGTGCCGGGAAGACCGGGAGCAATCAGCCCCAGCATTTT.

The chain's CDR3 is CASSAYRGGRPNTEAFF. The CDR3 DNA is TGTGCCAGCAGCGCATACAGAGGGGGGAGACCGAACACTGAAGCTTTCTTT. This sequence joins TRBV7-9 and TRBJ1-1; TRBD1 is a possible D gene (6 bases). Trimming took off 5 bases at V and 1 base at J, with 20 bases between the two ends. The CDR3 is 17 amino acids. Germline CDR1 SEHNR, CDR2 FQNEAQ (reference sequence).

In this sample, this clonotype turned up a few times. The rearrangement joins TRBV25-1 to TRBJ2-5; 9 bases are a match to TRBD2. Trimming removed 5 bases from V and 5 bases from J; junction bases left unmatched: 6. This CDR3 region has 14 residues. Germline values: CDR1 MGHDK, CDR2 SYGVNS. The CDR3 spells CASSPSGNAETQYF. CDR3 nucleotide sequence: TGTGCCAGCAGTCCTAGCGGGAATGCGGAGACCCAGTACTTC.

As to this clonotype: A much larger clone lies one base from this, so it may be a read error. The chain employs TRBV6-5 and TRBJ2-5; no reliable D call. Germline values: CDR1 MNHEY, CDR2 SVGAGI. The CDR3 runs 14 residues. CDR3 sequence: CAGSQQRTGETQYF. CDR3 DNA: TGTGCCGGCAGCCAACAAAGGACGGGCGAGACCCAGTACTTC.

The chain employs TRBV4-2 and TRBJ1-4; weak D call: TRBD1 (5 bases). CDR1 and CDR2 (germline): LGHNA, YNFKEQ. Between the trimmed V and J ends, which lost 4 bases and 6 bases, there was a span of 15 bases. The CDR3 totals 15 residues. The CDR3 loop reads CASSPRFRADEKLFF. CDR3 in DNA: TGTGCCAGCAGCCCAAGATTCAGGGCGGATGAAAAACTGTTTTTT.